This T cell receptor beta chain was recorded in a study of blood T cell repertoires in COVID-19. Here immunoSEQ multiplex PCR was the method, and the copy in TCRdb shows in-frame clones only, minus some. Of roughly 250,000 clones detected, approximately 78% appear once; the ten largest clones hold roughly an eighth. The ends lost 0 bases at V and 7 bases at J; junction bases unmatched: 8. The CDR3 runs 16 residues. Germline-derived CDR1 and CDR2 are SGHKS and YYEKEE (reference sequence). The clonotype originates from a woman aged 55-70 years with active or convalescent COVID-19. V usage is TRBV5-5 and J usage is TRBJ2-1, with 9 bases identical to TRBD2. Sequenced material: peripheral blood. The CDR3 DNA reads TGTGCCAGCAGCTTGGATATCCTAGCGGGGAAAAATGAGCAGTTCTTC. This encodes CASSLDILAGKNEQFF.